This is a list of T cell receptor beta chains from one sample in a study of blood T cells in healthy people across ages. In TCRdb, the 5' RACE reads were re-called with MiXCR into one record per CDR3 protein. Seen here are about 800,000 distinct CDR3 sequences, about three fifths observed once, and the top ten hold around 20%. The sample taken for sequencing was blood. Every receptor here comes from a man aged 30-40 years in good health. CDR3s include the opening cysteine and the closing phenylalanine or tryptophan. A D gene is named only where the DNA matches it firmly. A row's size may be missing; if present it is once, few, many or a size class.

TRBV20-1	TRBJ2-1	-	TRBD2	CSRLVERGYNEQFF	TGCAGTCGTCTCGTCGAGCGGGGATACAATGAGCAGTTCTTC
TRBV7-9	TRBJ2-5	-	TRBD2	CASSRFTGRGSGETQYF	TGTGCCAGCAGCCGGTTTACCGGGCGGGGGAGTGGAGAGACCCAGTACTTC
TRBV4-2	TRBJ1-6	-	-	CAGSQDVAYDSPLHF	TGTGCCGGCAGCCAAGATGTGGCCTATGATTCACCCCTCCACTTT
TRBV20-1	TRBJ2-7	-	-	CSARDGATTTYEQYF	TGCAGTGCTAGAGATGGAGCTACAACGACCTACGAGCAGTACTTC
TRBV11-2	TRBJ1-2	-	-	CASSFGRSYGYTF	TGTGCCAGCAGCTTTGGACGCAGCTATGGCTACACCTTC
TRBV29-1	TRBJ2-7	-	-	CSVGSPFYEQYF	TGCAGCGTTGGGTCTCCTTTTTACGAGCAGTACTTC
TRBV9	TRBJ2-5	-	TRBD2	CASSAGGGLAGIREETQYF	TGTGCCAGCAGCGCCGGGGGAGGACTAGCGGGGATTAGAGAAGAGACCCAGTACTTC
TRBV12-3/TRBV12-4	TRBJ2-7	-	TRBD2	CASSKTSDEQYF	TGTGCCAGCAGTAAGACTAGCGACGAGCAGTACTTC
TRBV7-9	TRBJ2-7	-	-	CASSLITGTSYEQYF	TGTGCCAGCAGCTTAATCACGGGGACGTCCTACGAGCAGTACTTC
TRBV2	TRBJ2-5	few	-	CASRRDWQETQYF	TGTGCCAGCAGGAGGGACTGGCAAGAGACCCAGTACTTC
TRBV6-5	TRBJ2-7	few	TRBD1	CASRRQGGYEQYF	TGTGCCAGCAGGAGACAGGGGGGCTACGAGCAGTACTTC
TRBV10-3	TRBJ1-4	once	-	CAVADTGEVVEKLFF	TGTGCCGTCGCCGACACGGGGGAAGTCGTAGAAAAACTGTTTTTT
TRBV14	TRBJ2-7	few	-	CASSQDRAPERWKQYF	TGTGCCAGCAGCCAAGACAGGGCCCCTGAGAGATGGAAGCAGTACTTC
TRBV7-6	TRBJ2-2	few	-	CASSLGGVYPTGELFF	TGTGCCAGCAGCTTAGGGGGGGTCTATCCCACCGGGGAGCTGTTTTTT
TRBV29-1	TRBJ2-3	few	TRBD1	CSVEDRARPQYF	TGCAGCGTGGAGGACAGGGCCCGCCCGCAGTATTTT
TRBV20-1	TRBJ2-1	-	-	CTLNEQFF	TGCACCTTAAACGAGCAGTTCTTC
TRBV7-3	TRBJ2-5	few	-	CASSLSPGETQYF	TGTGCCAGCAGCTTATCCCCGGGGGAGACCCAGTACTTC
TRBV30	TRBJ2-7	-	-	CASRGIPYEQYF	TGTGCCTCCAGGGGAATTCCCTACGAGCAGTACTTC
TRBV7-9	TRBJ2-7	-	-	CASSPTALYSGYEQYF	TGTGCCAGCAGCCCCACAGCCCTCTACTCCGGGTACGAGCAGTACTTC
TRBV29-1	TRBJ1-2	few	-	CSAKGPYGYTF	TGCAGCGCCAAAGGGCCCTATGGCTACACCTTC
TRBV5-4	TRBJ1-1	once	-	CASSSFMNTEAFF	TGTGCCAGCAGTTCGTTTATGAACACTGAAGCTTTCTTT
TRBV20-1	TRBJ2-3	-	-	CLGGSTDTQYF	TGCTTAGGCGGTAGCACAGATACGCAGTATTTT
TRBV4-3	TRBJ1-2	-	-	CASSQDHYGYTF	TGCGCCAGCAGCCAAGATCACTATGGCTACACCTTC
TRBV25-1	TRBJ1-5	-	-	CASKSKPQHF	TGTGCCAGCAAATCTAAGCCCCAGCATTTT
TRBV12-3/TRBV12-4	TRBJ2-5	-	-	CASSLETQEETQYF	TGTGCCAGCAGTTTGGAGACCCAGGAAGAGACCCAGTACTTC
TRBV20-1	TRBJ2-3	-	-	CSAWDRRTTDTQYF	TGCAGTGCTTGGGACCGGCGGACCACAGATACGCAGTATTTT
TRBV28	TRBJ1-5	-	-	CASNARVGNQPQHF	TGTGCCAGCAATGCCAGGGTGGGCAATCAGCCCCAGCATTTT
TRBV20-1	TRBJ2-7	few	-	CSARGGHLDEQYF	TGCAGTGCTAGAGGGGGACACCTCGACGAGCAGTACTTC
TRBV12-3/TRBV12-4	TRBJ1-5	-	-	CASSLSGLGGYSNQPQHF	TGTGCCAGCAGTCTCTCGGGATTAGGAGGGTATAGCAATCAGCCCCAGCATTTT
TRBV11-2	TRBJ2-3	-	TRBD1	CASSTIRDSYTDTQYF	TGTGCCAGCAGTACAATCCGGGACAGTTACACAGATACGCAGTATTTT
TRBV10-3	TRBJ2-7	-	-	CAINGPGSNEQYF	TGTGCCATCAACGGACCGGGCTCCAACGAGCAGTACTTC
TRBV28	TRBJ2-7	-	-	CASSPPSSLSYNEQYF	TGTGCCAGCAGCCCCCCTTCGAGCTTGTCCTACAATGAGCAGTACTTC
TRBV12-3/TRBV12-4	TRBJ2-5	-	-	CASSRGFDGGRETQYF	TGTGCCAGCAGTCGAGGCTTCGACGGGGGCCGGGAGACCCAGTACTTC
TRBV11-1	TRBJ2-7	-	TRBD2	CASSSVAGETYEQYF	TGTGCCAGCAGCTCAGTAGCGGGGGAAACCTACGAGCAGTACTTC
TRBV20-1	TRBJ2-1	-	-	CSARPGDEDNEQFF	TGCAGTGCTAGACCGGGGGACGAAGACAATGAGCAGTTCTTC